One and the same sample provided the 4 T cell receptor beta chains below, sequenced in a study of cytomegalovirus exposure and HLA in healthy donors. Researchers ran the PCR with 60 Vbeta and 13 Jbeta primers. Generated by immunoSEQ multiplex PCR, the TCRdb table keeps only in-frame clones and is missing some. The data contain approximately 140,000 clones, 75% to 85% of them singletons. Specimen: PBMCs. The receptors derive from a man aged 45-65 years in good health and CMV-seronegative.

The chain recombines TRBV7-8 with TRBJ1-1, with D unclear. Deletions cut 1 base from V and 3 bases from J, with 12 bases between. CDR1 SGHVS and CDR2 FQNEAQ come from the germline V gene. This CDR3 region has 15 residues. The CDR3 loop reads CASSLVISGDTEAFF. For the CDR3, the DNA is TGTGCCAGCAGCTTAGTTATATCGGGTGACACTGAAGCTTTCTTT.

The rearrangement uses TRBV6-1 and TRBJ2-7, with 8 bases identical to TRBD1. The V gene end was trimmed by 3 bases and the J gene end by 0 bases; junction bases not matched to a gene: 7. Germline values: CDR1 MNHNS, CDR2 SASEGT. There are 16 residues in the CDR3. The CDR3 nucleotides read TGTGCCAGCAGTGACGTTCGCGACAGGGGCTCCTACGAGCAGTACTTC. This codes for CASSDVRDRGSYEQYF.

This CDR3 reads CAIRGGQLLNTEAFF. Written as DNA, the CDR3 is TGTGCCATCAGGGGGGGACAGCTACTGAACACTGAAGCTTTCTTT. V usage is TRBV10-3 and J usage is TRBJ1-1, with 7 bases lining up with TRBD1. The CDR3 is 15 residues long. The ends lost 6 bases at V and 0 bases at J; junction bases unmatched: 7. CDR1 and CDR2 from the germline V gene are ENHRY and SYGVKD.

CDR3: CASSPGLNYEQYF. The CDR3 nucleotides are TGTGCCAGCAGCCCGGGACTCAACTACGAGCAGTACTTC. The chain links TRBV5-4 to TRBJ2-7; TRBD2 might be the D (6 bases). Trimming left V 4 bases short and J 3 bases short, with 11 bases between. CDR1 is SGHNT, CDR2 YYREEE, per germline (reference sequence). CDR3 length equals 13 residues.